This TCR beta chain appears in the sequencing data of a study of patients and donors after allogeneic stem cell transplantation (dated by TCRdb to the early 2020s). The library was obtained by RT-PCR. The sequencer listed for this sample is NextSeq 550. The public reads were reanalyzed by TCRdb: fastp trimming at Q25, MiXCR alignment, in-frame beta chains only. Rows are combined by CDR3 protein, so each entry shows the most common genes and DNA. A total of about a million distinct CDR3 sequences appear in this sample, more than 15% of them only once. The ten largest clones take up around 6% of the sample. Relative to germline, V is missing 5 bases and J is missing 2 bases, with 5 bases of the junction outside any gene match. The CDR3 goes from the cysteine to the phenylalanine over 14 residues. Only CDR3 DNA is held: 42 bases, read in frame from base 1. This clonotype showed up just a few times. Its antigen has not been determined. The record has no base qualities; no much larger clone is one base away.

The V and J genes are TRBV12-3 or TRBV12-4 and TRBJ1-1, with 7 middle bases fitting TRBD1. The sequencing input was blood, either unsorted or a sorted T cell fraction (not recorded which). The TCR was taken from a human donor who was either an allogeneic HSCT recipient or a stem cell or donor lymphocyte infusion donor (not recorded which). It is not recorded whose cells these are; they may come from a transplant donor. The sequenced DNA is TGTGCCAGCAGTGAAGACAGGGTCAACACTGAAGCTTTCTTT. This codes for CASSEDRVNTEAFF.